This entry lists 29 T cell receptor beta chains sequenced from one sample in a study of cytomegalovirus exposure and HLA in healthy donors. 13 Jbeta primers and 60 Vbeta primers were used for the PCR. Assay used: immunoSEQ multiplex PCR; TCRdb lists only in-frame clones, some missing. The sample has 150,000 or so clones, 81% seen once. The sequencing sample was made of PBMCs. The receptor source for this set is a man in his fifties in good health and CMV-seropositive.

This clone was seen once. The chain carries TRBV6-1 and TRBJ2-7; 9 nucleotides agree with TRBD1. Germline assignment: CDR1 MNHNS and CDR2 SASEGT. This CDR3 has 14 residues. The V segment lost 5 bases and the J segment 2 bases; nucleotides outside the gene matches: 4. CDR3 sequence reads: CASSFRDRAYEQYF. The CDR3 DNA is TGTGCCAGCAGTTTTCGGGACAGGGCCTACGAGCAGTACTTC.

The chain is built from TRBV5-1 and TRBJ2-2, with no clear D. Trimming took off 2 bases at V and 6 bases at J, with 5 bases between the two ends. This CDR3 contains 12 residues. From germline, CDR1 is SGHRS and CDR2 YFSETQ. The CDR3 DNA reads TGCGCCAGCAGCTTTCGCGCCGGGGAGCTGTTTTTT. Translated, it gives CASSFRAGELFF.

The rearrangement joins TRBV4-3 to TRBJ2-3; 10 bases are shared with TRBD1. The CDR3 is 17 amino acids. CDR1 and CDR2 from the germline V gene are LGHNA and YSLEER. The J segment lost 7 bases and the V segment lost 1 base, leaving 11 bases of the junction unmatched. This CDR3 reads CASSQGPTGGAQNTQYF. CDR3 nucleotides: TGCGCCAGCAGCCAAGGCCCGACAGGGGGCGCTCAGAATACGCAGTATTTT.

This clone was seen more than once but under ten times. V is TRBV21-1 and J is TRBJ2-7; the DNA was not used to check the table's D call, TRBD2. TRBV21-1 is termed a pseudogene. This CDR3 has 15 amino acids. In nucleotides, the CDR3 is TGTGCCAGCAGCAAAACTAGCGGGAGGGCCTACGAGCAGTACTTC. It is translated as CASSKTSGRAYEQYF.

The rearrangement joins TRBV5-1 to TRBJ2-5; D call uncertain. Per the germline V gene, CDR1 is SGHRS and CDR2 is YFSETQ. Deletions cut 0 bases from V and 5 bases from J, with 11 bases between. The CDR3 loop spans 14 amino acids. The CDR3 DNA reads TGCGCCAGCAGCTTGGAAGCCACCTGGGAGACCCAGTACTTC. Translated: CASSLEATWETQYF.

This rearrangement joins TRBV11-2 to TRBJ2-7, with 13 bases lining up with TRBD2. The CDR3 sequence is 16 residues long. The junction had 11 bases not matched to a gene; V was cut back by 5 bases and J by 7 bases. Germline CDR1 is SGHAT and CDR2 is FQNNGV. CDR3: CASSPRLAGGLREQYF. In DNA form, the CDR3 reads TGTGCCAGCAGCCCGAGACTAGCGGGGGGCTTGAGGGAGCAGTACTTC.

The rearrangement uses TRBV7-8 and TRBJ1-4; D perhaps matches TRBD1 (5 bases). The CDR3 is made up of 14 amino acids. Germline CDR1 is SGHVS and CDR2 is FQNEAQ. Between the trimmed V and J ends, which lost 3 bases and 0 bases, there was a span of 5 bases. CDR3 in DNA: TGTGCCAGCAGCTTGACAGCAACTAATGAAAAACTGTTTTTT. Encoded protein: CASSLTATNEKLFF.

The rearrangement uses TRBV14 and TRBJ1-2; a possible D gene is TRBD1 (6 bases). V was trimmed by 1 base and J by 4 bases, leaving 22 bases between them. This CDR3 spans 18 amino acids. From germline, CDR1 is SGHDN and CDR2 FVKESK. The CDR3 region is CASSQGGETGSPFYGYTF. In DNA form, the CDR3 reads TGTGCCAGCAGCCAAGGAGGGGAGACAGGCTCCCCATTCTATGGCTACACCTTC.

CDR3 sequence reads: CASSLGGPGKYAEAFF. In DNA form, the CDR3 reads TGTGCCAGCAGTTTGGGGGGTCCAGGGAAGTACGCTGAAGCTTTCTTT. The chain has TRBV27 and TRBJ1-1; maybe TRBD1 (5 bases). CDR1 MNHEY and CDR2 SMNVEV come from the germline V gene (reference sequence). The V gene lost 3 bases and the J gene lost 6 bases, with 20 bases spanning the gap. The CDR3 consists of 16 residues.

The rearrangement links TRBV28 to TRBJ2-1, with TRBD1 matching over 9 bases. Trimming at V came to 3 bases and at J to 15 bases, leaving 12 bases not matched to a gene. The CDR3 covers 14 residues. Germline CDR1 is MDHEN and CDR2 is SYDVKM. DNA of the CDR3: TGTGCCAGCAGTTTCGGGACAGGGCCCCCTGGAGCGTTCTTC. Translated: CASSFGTGPPGAFF.

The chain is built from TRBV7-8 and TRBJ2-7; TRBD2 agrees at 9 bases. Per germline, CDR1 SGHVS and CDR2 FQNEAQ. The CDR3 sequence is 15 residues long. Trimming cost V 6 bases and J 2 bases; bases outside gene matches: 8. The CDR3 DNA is TGTGCCAGCAGTTACCGGACTAGCGCAACCTACGAGCAGTACTTC. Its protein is CASSYRTSATYEQYF.

The CDR3 region is CASSSRGLAYEQYF. Here the CDR3 DNA reads TGTGCCAGCAGCTCCCGGGGGTTAGCCTACGAGCAGTACTTC. The chain has TRBV7-2 and TRBJ2-7, with D possibly being TRBD2 (6 bases). The V and J ends lost 4 bases and 2 bases respectively, with 12 bases between them. The CDR3 contains 14 residues. The germline gives CDR1 SGHTA, CDR2 FQGNSA.

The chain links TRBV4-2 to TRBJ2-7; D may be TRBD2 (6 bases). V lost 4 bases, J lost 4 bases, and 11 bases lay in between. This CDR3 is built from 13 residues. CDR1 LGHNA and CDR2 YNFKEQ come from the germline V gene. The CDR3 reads CASSPDLAYEQYF. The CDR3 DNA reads TGTGCCAGCAGCCCCGATCTAGCGTACGAGCAGTACTTC.

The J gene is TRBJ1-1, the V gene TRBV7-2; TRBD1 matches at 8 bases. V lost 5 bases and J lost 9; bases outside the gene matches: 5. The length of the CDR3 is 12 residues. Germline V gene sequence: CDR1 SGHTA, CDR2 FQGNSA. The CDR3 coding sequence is TGTGCCAGCAGCCTTGACAGGGGTCAAGCTTTCTTT. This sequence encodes CASSLDRGQAFF. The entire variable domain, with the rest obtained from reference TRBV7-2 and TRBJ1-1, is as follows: GAGVSQSPSNKVTEKGKDVELRCDPISGHTALYWYRQSLGQGLEFLIYFQGNSAPDKSGLPSDRFSAERTGGSVSTLTIQRTQQEDSAVYLCASSLDRGQAFFGQGTRLTVV.

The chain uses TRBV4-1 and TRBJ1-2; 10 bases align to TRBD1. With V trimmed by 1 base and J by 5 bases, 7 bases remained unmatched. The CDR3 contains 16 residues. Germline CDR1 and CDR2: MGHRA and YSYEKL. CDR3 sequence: CASSQGPDRGRYGYTF. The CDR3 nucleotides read TGCGCCAGCAGCCAAGGACCGGACAGGGGGAGGTATGGCTACACCTTC.

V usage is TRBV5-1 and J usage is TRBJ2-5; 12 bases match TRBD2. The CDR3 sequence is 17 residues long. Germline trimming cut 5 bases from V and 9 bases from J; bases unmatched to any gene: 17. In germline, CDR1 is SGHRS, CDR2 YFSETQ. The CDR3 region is CASSPTMTSGGSTAQYF. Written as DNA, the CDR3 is TGCGCCAGCAGTCCAACGATGACTAGCGGGGGCTCTACGGCCCAGTACTTC.

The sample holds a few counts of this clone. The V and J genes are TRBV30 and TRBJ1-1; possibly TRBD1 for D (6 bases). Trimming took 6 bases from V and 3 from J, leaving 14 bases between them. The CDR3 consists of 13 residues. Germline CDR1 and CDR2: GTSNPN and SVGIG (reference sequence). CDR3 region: CACALNRDTEAFF. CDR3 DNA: TGTGCCTGCGCCCTAAACAGGGACACTGAAGCTTTCTTT.

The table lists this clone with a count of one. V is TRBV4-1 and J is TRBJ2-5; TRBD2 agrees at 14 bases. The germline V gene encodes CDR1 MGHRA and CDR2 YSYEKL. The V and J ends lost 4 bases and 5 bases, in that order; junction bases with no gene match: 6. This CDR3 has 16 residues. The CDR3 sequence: CASSPGRTSGGETQYF. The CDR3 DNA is TGCGCCAGCAGCCCCGGTCGGACTAGCGGGGGGGAGACCCAGTACTTC.

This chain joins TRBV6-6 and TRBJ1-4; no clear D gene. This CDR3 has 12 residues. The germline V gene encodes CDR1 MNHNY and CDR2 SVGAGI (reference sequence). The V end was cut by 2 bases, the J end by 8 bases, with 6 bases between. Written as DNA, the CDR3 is TGTGCCAGCAGTTACGGGGAGGAAAAACTGTTTTTT. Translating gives CASSYGEEKLFF.

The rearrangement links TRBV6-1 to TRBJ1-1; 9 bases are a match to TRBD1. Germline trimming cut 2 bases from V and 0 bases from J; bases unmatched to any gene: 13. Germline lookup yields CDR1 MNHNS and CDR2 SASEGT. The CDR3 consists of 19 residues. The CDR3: CASSERLGNRGLVNTEAFF. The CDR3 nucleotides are TGTGCCAGCAGTGAAAGGTTGGGGAACAGGGGGCTAGTGAACACTGAAGCTTTCTTT.

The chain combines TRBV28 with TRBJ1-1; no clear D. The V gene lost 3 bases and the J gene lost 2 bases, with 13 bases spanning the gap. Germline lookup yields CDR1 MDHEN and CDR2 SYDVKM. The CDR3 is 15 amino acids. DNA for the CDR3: TGTGCCAGCAGTTTTGTAGTACAGACAAACACTGAAGCTTTCTTT. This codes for CASSFVVQTNTEAFF.

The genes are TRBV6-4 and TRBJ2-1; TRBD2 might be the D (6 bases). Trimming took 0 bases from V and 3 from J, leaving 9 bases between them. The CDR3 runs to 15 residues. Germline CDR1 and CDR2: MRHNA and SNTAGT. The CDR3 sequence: CASSDSGGDYNEQFF. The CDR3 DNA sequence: TGTGCCAGCAGTGACTCAGGCGGGGACTACAATGAGCAGTTCTTC.

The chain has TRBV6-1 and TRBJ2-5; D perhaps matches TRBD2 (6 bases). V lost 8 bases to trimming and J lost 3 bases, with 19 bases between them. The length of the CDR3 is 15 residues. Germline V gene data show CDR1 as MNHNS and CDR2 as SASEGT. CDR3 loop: CASFWSLAREETQYF. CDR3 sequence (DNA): TGTGCCAGCTTTTGGTCTCTAGCGCGGGAAGAGACCCAGTACTTC.

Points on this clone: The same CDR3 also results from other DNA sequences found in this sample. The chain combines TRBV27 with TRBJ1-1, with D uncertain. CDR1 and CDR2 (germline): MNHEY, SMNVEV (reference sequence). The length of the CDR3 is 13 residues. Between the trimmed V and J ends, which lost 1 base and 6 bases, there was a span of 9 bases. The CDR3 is CASSLYRGAEAFF. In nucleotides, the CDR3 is TGTGCCAGCAGTTTATATCGGGGAGCTGAAGCTTTCTTT.

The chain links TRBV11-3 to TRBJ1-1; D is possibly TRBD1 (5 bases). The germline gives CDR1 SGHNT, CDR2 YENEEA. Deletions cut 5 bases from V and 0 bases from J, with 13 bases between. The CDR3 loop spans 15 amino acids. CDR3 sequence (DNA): TGTGCCAGCAGCCCCGGGGGGGGGATGAACACTGAAGCTTTCTTT. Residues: CASSPGGGMNTEAFF.

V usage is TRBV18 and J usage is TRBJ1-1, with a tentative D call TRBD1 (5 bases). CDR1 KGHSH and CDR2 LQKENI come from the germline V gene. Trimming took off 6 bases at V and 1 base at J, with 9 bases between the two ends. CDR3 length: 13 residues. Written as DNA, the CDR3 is TGTGCCAGCTCGGCAGGGAAGAACACTGAAGCTTTCTTT. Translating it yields CASSAGKNTEAFF.

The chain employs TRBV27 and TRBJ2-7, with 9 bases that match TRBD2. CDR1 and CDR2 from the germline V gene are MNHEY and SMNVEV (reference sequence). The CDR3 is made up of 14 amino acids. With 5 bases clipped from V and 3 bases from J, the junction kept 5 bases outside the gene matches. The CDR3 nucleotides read TGTGCCAGCAGTATTAGCGGGGGCCTCTACGAGCAGTACTTC. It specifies CASSISGGLYEQYF.

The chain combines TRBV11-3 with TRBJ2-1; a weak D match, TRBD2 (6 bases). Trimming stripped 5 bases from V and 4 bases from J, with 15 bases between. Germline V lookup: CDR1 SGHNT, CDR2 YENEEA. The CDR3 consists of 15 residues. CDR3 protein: CASSRGSGAYNEQFF. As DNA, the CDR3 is TGTGCCAGCAGCCGCGGTAGCGGCGCATACAATGAGCAGTTCTTC.

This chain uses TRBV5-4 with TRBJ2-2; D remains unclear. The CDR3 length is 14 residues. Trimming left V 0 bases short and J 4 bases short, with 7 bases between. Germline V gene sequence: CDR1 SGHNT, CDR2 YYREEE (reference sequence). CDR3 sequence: CASSLERSTGELFF. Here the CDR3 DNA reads TGTGCCAGCAGCTTGGAGCGTAGCACCGGGGAGCTGTTTTTT.